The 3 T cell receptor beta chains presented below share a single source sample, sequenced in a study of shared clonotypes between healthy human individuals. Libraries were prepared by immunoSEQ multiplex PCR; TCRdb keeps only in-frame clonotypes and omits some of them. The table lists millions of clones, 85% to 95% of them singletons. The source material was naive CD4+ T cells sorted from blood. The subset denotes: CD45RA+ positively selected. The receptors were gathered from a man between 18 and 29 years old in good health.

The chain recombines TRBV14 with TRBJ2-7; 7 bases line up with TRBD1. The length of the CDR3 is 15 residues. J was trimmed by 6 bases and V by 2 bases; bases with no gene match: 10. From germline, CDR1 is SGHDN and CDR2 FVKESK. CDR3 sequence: CASSQSRFRGSEQYF. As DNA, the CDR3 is TGTGCCAGCAGCCAATCCCGCTTCAGGGGGTCCGAGCAGTACTTC.

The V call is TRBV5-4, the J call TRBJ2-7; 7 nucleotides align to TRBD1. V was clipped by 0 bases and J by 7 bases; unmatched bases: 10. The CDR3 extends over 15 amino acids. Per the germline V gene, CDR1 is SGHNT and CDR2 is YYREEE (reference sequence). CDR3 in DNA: TGTGCCAGCAGCTTGGACAGGGACAGCCTCAGGGAGCAGTACTTC. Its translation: CASSLDRDSLREQYF.

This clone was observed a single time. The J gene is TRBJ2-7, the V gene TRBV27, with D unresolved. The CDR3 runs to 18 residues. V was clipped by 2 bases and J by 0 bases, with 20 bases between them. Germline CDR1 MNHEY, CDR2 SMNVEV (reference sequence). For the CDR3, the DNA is TGTGCCAGCAGTTTAGATTATTGGATCGAGCCCTCCTCCTACGAGCAGTACTTC. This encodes CASSLDYWIEPSSYEQYF.